This entry lists 20 T cell receptor beta chains sequenced from one sample in a study of shared clonotypes between healthy human individuals (dated by TCRdb to about 2020). Receptor libraries were prepared by the immunoSEQ multiplex PCR assay. The table was pulled from immuneACCESS by TCRdb, which kept in-frame rearrangements only. Such tables lose some clones; where checked, under half of the loss comes from unresolved V genes, and the rest has no known cause. This sample lists about 490,000 clones; over 70% were detected once. Jointly, the top ten make up over 9.5% of the sample. The sequenced material came from PBMCs. The source of these receptors is a woman between 40 and 50 years old in good health. Some clones in this sample may be carry-over from other donors' samples.

V usage is TRBV2 and J usage is TRBJ1-1; 7 bases fit TRBD1. With 10 bases clipped from V and 1 base from J, the junction kept 9 bases outside the gene matches. CDR3 length: 14 residues. From germline, CDR1 is SNHLY and CDR2 FYNNEI. Here the CDR3 reads CATQRTGQNTEAFF. CDR3 DNA: TGTGCCACCCAGCGGACAGGCCAGAACACTGAAGCTTTCTTT.

A single count supports this clone. The CDR3 DNA reads TGCGCCAGCAGCTTGGGAATAGCGGGTAGAGATACGCAGTATTTT. It encodes CASSLGIAGRDTQYF. This sequence joins TRBV5-1 and TRBJ2-3; 7 bases align to TRBD2. V lost 0 bases, J lost 5 bases, and 6 bases stayed unmatched. This CDR3 spans 15 amino acids. Looked up from germline, CDR1 is SGHRS and CDR2 is YFSETQ.

This chain joins TRBV14 and TRBJ2-1; 7 bases match TRBD2. Germline CDR1 SGHDN, CDR2 FVKESK. The V segment lost 0 bases and the J segment 2 bases; nucleotides outside the gene matches: 10. There are 18 residues in the CDR3. The CDR3 reads CASSQDFFRSGTYNEQFF. The CDR3 DNA is TGTGCCAGCAGCCAAGATTTCTTTAGGAGCGGGACCTACAATGAGCAGTTCTTC.

The chain employs TRBV5-1 and TRBJ1-1, with 8 nucleotides matching TRBD1. The CDR3 runs 15 residues. The germline V gene has CDR1 SGHRS and CDR2 YFSETQ. V lost 3 bases, J lost 0 bases, and 4 bases stayed unmatched. CDR3 loop: CASSSSTGVNTEAFF. CDR3 DNA sequence: TGCGCCAGCAGCTCCTCGACAGGGGTGAACACTGAAGCTTTCTTT. Combining the CDR3 with reference TRBV5-1 and TRBJ1-1 gives the whole variable domain KAGVTQTPRYLIKTRGQQVTLSCSPISGHRSVSWYQQTPGQGLQFLFEYFSETQRNKGNFPGRFSGRQFSNSRSEMNVSTLELGDSALYLCASSSSTGVNTEAFFGQGTRLTVV.

The chain links TRBV9 to TRBJ2-7; 9 bases are a match to TRBD1. The J segment lost 3 bases and the V segment lost 6 bases, leaving 13 bases of the junction unmatched. Germline lookup yields CDR1 SGDLS and CDR2 YYNGEE. This CDR3 comprises 16 residues. CDR3 amino acids: CASNPGGTGSFYEQYF. In DNA form, the CDR3 reads TGTGCCAGCAACCCAGGGGGGACAGGGTCTTTCTACGAGCAGTACTTC.

The rearrangement uses TRBV7-2 and TRBJ1-1, with TRBD1 matching over 8 bases. The germline CDR1 and CDR2 sequences are SGHTA and FQGNSA. Trimming cost V 3 bases and J 1 base; bases outside gene matches: 1. The CDR3 contains 14 residues. The CDR3 nucleotides are TGTGCCAGCAGCTTCGGGACAGGGAACACTGAAGCTTTCTTT. This sequence encodes CASSFGTGNTEAFF.

This chain connects TRBV7-2 to TRBJ2-7, with 8 bases that match TRBD2. This CDR3 spans 15 amino acids. The ends lost 3 bases at V and 2 bases at J; junction bases unmatched: 6. The germline gives CDR1 SGHTA, CDR2 FQGNSA. The chain's CDR3 is CASSFQSGGAYEQYF. CDR3 DNA sequence: TGTGCCAGCAGCTTCCAGAGCGGGGGAGCCTACGAGCAGTACTTC.

V and J are TRBV2 and TRBJ2-2; perhaps TRBD2 as D (6 bases). V was clipped by 4 bases and J by 5 bases, with 14 bases between them. The CDR3 is made up of 15 amino acids. Germline assignment: CDR1 SNHLY and CDR2 FYNNEI. CDR3 region: CASSVRSGRTGELFF. CDR3 nucleotides: TGTGCCAGCAGTGTTAGGAGCGGGCGGACCGGGGAGCTGTTTTTT.

The chain employs TRBV27 and TRBJ1-1, with 7 bases fitting TRBD1. Losses at the gene ends were 0 bases for V and 4 bases for J; bases not matched to a gene: 5. Germline-derived CDR1 and CDR2 are MNHEY and SMNVEV (reference sequence). The CDR3 runs to 15 residues. The CDR3 spells CASSLSTGPSTEAFF. CDR3 bases: TGTGCCAGCAGTTTATCGACAGGGCCCTCCACTGAAGCTTTCTTT.

The chain has TRBV30 and TRBJ2-5; 10 bases are a match to TRBD2. The assigned J gene may be wrong: the sequence end matches TRBJ2-7 better. The CDR3 runs to 13 residues. Germline CDR1 is GTSNPN and CDR2 is SVGIG (reference sequence). The CDR3 protein is CACRTSGYYEQYF. The CDR3 nucleotides are TGTGCCTGCCGGACTAGCGGTTACTACGAGCAGTACTTC.

The chain employs TRBV11-2 and TRBJ2-7, with D possibly called TRBD1 or TRBD2 (5 bases each). There are 13 residues in the CDR3. The V gene lost 5 bases and the J gene lost 5 bases, with 13 bases spanning the gap. Germline-derived CDR1 and CDR2 are SGHAT and FQNNGV. The CDR3 DNA reads TGTGCCAGCAGCCCCGGGGCACGGGACGAGCAGTACTTC. Protein: CASSPGARDEQYF.

The rearrangement uses TRBV9 and TRBJ2-1; TRBD2 agrees at 9 bases. V trimming: 3 bases; J trimming: 6 bases; junction bases outside the gene matches: 16. CDR3 length equals 18 residues. Germline values: CDR1 SGDLS, CDR2 YYNGEE. CDR3: CASSAHPSGGRAINEQFF. DNA of the CDR3: TGTGCCAGCAGCGCCCATCCCTCTGGCGGGAGGGCCATCAATGAGCAGTTCTTC.

The gene calls are TRBV29-1 and TRBJ2-7; D ambiguous. CDR1 is SQVTM and CDR2 is ANQGSEA in the germline V gene. The CDR3 has 10 residues. Trimming stripped 7 bases from V and 2 bases from J, with 6 bases between. The CDR3 region has the DNA TGCAGCGCTGGGACCTACGAGCAGTACTTC. Its protein is CSAGTYEQYF.

The chain uses TRBV6-6 and TRBJ2-7, with D uncertain. This CDR3 spans 15 amino acids. The germline gives CDR1 MNHNY, CDR2 SVGAGI (reference sequence). Trimming took 2 bases from V and 0 from J, leaving 11 bases between them. CDR3 sequence reads: CASSYEETGSYEQYF. In nucleotides, the CDR3 is TGTGCCAGCAGTTACGAGGAAACGGGCTCCTACGAGCAGTACTTC.

With regard to this clone: Additional DNA sequences in this sample encode the identical CDR3. V usage is TRBV30 and J usage is TRBJ1-5, with 7 bases fitting TRBD1. Trimming cost V 5 bases and J 0 bases; bases outside gene matches: 1. CDR3 size: 13 residues. The germline V gene encodes CDR1 GTSNPN and CDR2 SVGIG (reference sequence). In nucleotides, the CDR3 is TGTGCCTGGGGGACAGATAGCAATCAGCCCCAGCATTTT. Translation: CAWGTDSNQPQHF.

As concerns this clone: Other DNA variants within this sample encode the same CDR3. CDR3 sequence reads: CASSEGPGSSYEQYF. The DNA of the CDR3 is TGTGCCAGCAGTGAAGGTCCCGGGAGTTCCTACGAGCAGTACTTC. The V gene is TRBV6-1, the J gene TRBJ2-7, with D possibly being TRBD2 (6 bases). The germline CDR1 and CDR2 sequences are MNHNS and SASEGT. This CDR3 has 15 residues. V was trimmed by 1 base and J by 1 base, leaving 11 bases between them.

A note on this clone: Since a far larger clone is one base different, this is likely a read error. V usage is TRBV5-6 and J usage is TRBJ2-7; no clear D. There are 14 residues in the CDR3. Germline assignment: CDR1 SGHDT and CDR2 YYEEEE. V lost 3 bases and J 2 bases, leaving 12 bases between the germline ends. The CDR3 DNA reads as TGTGCCAGCAGCTATCAGCATGGGCCCTACGAGCAGTACTTC. Protein: CASSYQHGPYEQYF.

Concerning this clone: This likely came from a read error, as a far larger clone is one base away. The CDR3 nucleotides are TGTGCCATCAGTGACTCCCTCTACGAGCAGTACTTC. Residues: CAISDSLYEQYF. The chain employs TRBV10-3 and TRBJ2-5; D remains ambiguous. The DNA end lines up better with TRBJ2-7; the J call may be wrong. This CDR3 is built from 12 residues. Germline CDR1 is ENHRY and CDR2 is SYGVKD.

The V and J genes are TRBV10-3 and TRBJ2-5, with D perhaps matching TRBD1 (7 bases). The CDR3 contains 15 residues. V gave up 2 bases and J gave up 3 bases, with 13 bases separating them. CDR1 ENHRY and CDR2 SYGVKD come from the germline V gene. Written as DNA, the CDR3 is TGTGCCATCAGTGAGGGGGCCAGGGGGGAAGAGACCCAGTACTTC. This encodes CAISEGARGEETQYF.

This clone was detected only a few times. It differs at one base from a far larger clone, so likely a read error. Within the sample, other DNA sequences also encode this same CDR3. This chain connects TRBV10-3 to TRBJ1-1; D gene unclear. CDR1 is ENHRY and CDR2 is SYGVKD in the germline V gene. Trimming took off 6 bases at V and 2 bases at J, with 10 bases between the two ends. The CDR3 consists of 13 residues. The CDR3 reads CAIRLYANTEAFF. CDR3 nucleotide sequence: TGTGCCATCAGACTGTACGCTAACACTGAAGCTTTCTTT.